This TCR beta chain was sequenced in a study of T-cell memory formation after mild COVID-19. As for the study in general: Across donors, TCR clusters were largely donor specific. Study conclusions and caveats: Contracting CD8+ clones were enriched in EMRA, CD4+ mainly in CM and EM.

Germline V gene lookup returns CDR1 SGHRS and CDR2 YFSETQ. V was clipped by 0 bases and J by 0 bases, with 8 bases between them. This CDR3 is built from 15 residues. TCRdb analysed the 5' RACE reads with MiXCR anew, one entry per CDR3 protein. The sample yields roughly 49,000 distinct CDR3 sequences, 25% to 35% seen once. Regarding this clonotype: Its target is unknown.

This TCR was recovered from a man aged 18 to 30 who had mild COVID-19 (a few samples of this study predate the infection). Cell type and time point are not known. Sequencing was carried out using PBMCs or a T cell subset sorted from them (not recorded which). The chain joins TRBV5-1 to TRBJ2-3; a possible D gene is TRBD2 (6 bases). The CDR3 spells CASSLGLASTDTQYF. In DNA, the CDR3 is TGCGCCAGCAGCTTGGGTCTAGCGAGCACAGATACGCAGTATTTT.